One T cell receptor (beta chain) is described in this entry. CDR3 length: 17 amino acids. V dropped 3 bases and J dropped 0; count of bases not matched to a gene: 2. Per the germline V gene, CDR1 is SGHRS and CDR2 is YFSETQ. This sample stems from a study of control samples from healthy donors and cancer patients. The repertoire was sequenced with immunoSEQ multiplex PCR; TCRdb's copy has only in-frame clones and lacks some. The sample lists about 140,000 clones, more than 90% occurring once. Sequencing used blood. This clonotype was sampled from a man under 40 in good health. This sequence joins TRBV5-1 and TRBJ2-4, with 14 positions matching TRBD2. The CDR3 protein is CASSWGTSGGAKNIQYF. The DNA of the CDR3 is TGCGCCAGCAGCTGGGGGACTAGCGGGGGAGCCAAAAACATTCAGTACTTC. Variable domain in full (rest from reference TRBV5-1 and TRBJ2-4): KAGVTQTPRYLIKTRGQQVTLSCSPISGHRSVSWYQQTPGQGLQFLFEYFSETQRNKGNFPGRFSGRQFSNSRSEMNVSTLELGDSALYLCASSWGTSGGAKNIQYFGAGTRLSVL.